These 28 T cell receptor beta chains were all obtained from the same sample, sequenced in a study of control samples from healthy donors and cancer patients. Here immunoSEQ multiplex PCR was the method, and the copy in TCRdb shows in-frame clones only, minus some. The data show 170,000 or so clones, 85% to 95% seen once. Sequencing used blood. Receptor source: a woman younger than 30 in good health.

The chain carries TRBV4-2 and TRBJ2-3; TRBD2 matches 8 bases. There are 20 residues in the CDR3. Germline values: CDR1 LGHNA, CDR2 YNFKEQ. V shed 0 bases and J 2 bases; nucleotides not matched to a gene: 16. CDR3 in DNA: TGTGCCAGCAGCCAAGAAAGTCGGGGGGGCATTTTAGAACACACAGATACGCAGTATTTT. This encodes CASSQESRGGILEHTDTQYF.

V gene TRBV18 combines with J gene TRBJ2-5; D unclear. The length of the CDR3 is 12 residues. Between the trimmed V and J ends, which lost 2 bases and 5 bases, there was a span of 6 bases. The germline CDR1 and CDR2 sequences are KGHSH and LQKENI. The DNA for the CDR3 is TGTGCCAGCTCACCAGTTCGGGAGACCCAGTACTTC. Protein sequence: CASSPVRETQYF.

The chain has TRBV11-3 and TRBJ2-1, with D possibly matching TRBD2 (6 bases). Germline loops: CDR1 SGHNT, CDR2 YENEEA. V was shortened by 3 bases and J by 8 bases, with 8 bases between the two germline ends. CDR3 length: 12 amino acids. This CDR3 reads CASSLEGYEQFF. The CDR3 coding sequence is TGTGCCAGCAGCTTGGAGGGATATGAGCAGTTCTTC.

This clone was counted a few times. This chain joins TRBV11-3 and TRBJ2-1; D is unresolved. Trimming cost V 3 bases and J 0 bases, with 9 bases left between them. The CDR3 runs 15 residues. Per the germline V gene, CDR1 is SGHNT and CDR2 is YENEEA. The CDR3 sequence: CASSLGYLSYNEQFF. CDR3 sequence (DNA): TGTGCCAGCAGCTTGGGCTACCTCTCCTACAATGAGCAGTTCTTC.

The chain joins TRBV5-6 to TRBJ1-6; 8 bases agree with TRBD1. CDR1 is SGHDT and CDR2 is YYEEEE in the germline V gene. With 2 bases clipped from V and 10 bases from J, the junction kept 5 bases outside the gene matches. The CDR3 is 14 residues long. For the CDR3, the DNA is TGTGCCAGCAGCTTCGGACAGGGAGGCTCACCCCTCCACTTT. Translation: CASSFGQGGSPLHF. Full variable domain (remainder filled in from reference TRBV5-6 and TRBJ1-6): DAGVTQSPTHLIKTRGQQVTLRCSPKSGHDTVSWYQQALGQGPQFIFQYYEEEERQRGNFPDRFSGHQFPNYSSELNVNALLLGDSALYLCASSFGQGGSPLHFGNGTRLTVT.

Only one count was recorded for this clone. The rearrangement uses TRBV19 and TRBJ1-1; D not resolved. The CDR3 totals 15 residues. Trimming cost V 2 bases and J 0 bases, with 10 bases left between them. The germline V gene has CDR1 LNHDA and CDR2 SQIVND (reference sequence). In DNA form, the CDR3 reads TGTGCCAGTAGTATAAGGGTTTTCATGAACACTGAAGCTTTCTTT. Its translation is CASSIRVFMNTEAFF.

The rearrangement links TRBV21-1 to TRBJ1-1; the D call of TRBD1 is as the table states it, not checked on the DNA. TRBV21-1 is an annotated pseudogene. CDR3 size: 15 residues. In DNA form, the CDR3 reads TGTGCCAGCAGCTTCTACAGGGGGCAGGTCACTGAAGCTTTCTTT. Protein sequence: CASSFYRGQVTEAFF.

The sample holds one count of this clone. The chain employs TRBV19 and TRBJ1-1; D may be TRBD1 (6 bases). V lost 9 bases, J lost 2 bases, and 16 bases lay in between. The CDR3 runs to 14 residues. Per the germline V gene, CDR1 is LNHDA and CDR2 is SQIVND (reference sequence). CDR3 sequence reads: CASFRGTINTEAFF. The CDR3 nucleotides read TGTGCCAGCTTTCGCGGGACAATAAACACTGAAGCTTTCTTT.

CDR3 residues: CASSGSLYTYSYEQYF. CDR3 nucleotides: TGTGCCAGCAGTGGGTCCTTATATACGTACTCCTACGAGCAGTACTTC. V and J are TRBV2 and TRBJ2-7; D gene unclear. V dropped 4 bases and J dropped 0 bases, with 16 bases sitting between them. Looked up from germline, CDR1 is SNHLY and CDR2 is FYNNEI. The CDR3 runs to 16 residues.

The J gene is TRBJ2-1, the V gene TRBV5-1; D remains unclear. V was trimmed by 5 bases and J by 5 bases, leaving 11 bases between them. There are 13 residues in the CDR3. CDR1 and CDR2 (germline): SGHRS, YFSETQ. The CDR3 coding sequence is TGCGCCAGCAGTACGGGCCTTGACAATGAGCAGTTCTTC. It is translated as CASSTGLDNEQFF.

This chain joins TRBV18 and TRBJ1-6, with D hard to call. Germline CDR1 is KGHSH and CDR2 is LQKENI. Trimming took 3 bases from V and 7 from J, leaving 4 bases between them. The CDR3 contains 12 residues. The CDR3 here is CASSPGNSPLHF. The CDR3, as DNA: TGTGCCAGCTCACCGGGGAATTCACCCCTCCACTTT. The entire variable domain, with the rest obtained from reference TRBV18 and TRBJ1-6, is as follows: NAGVMQNPRHLVRRRGQEARLRCSPMKGHSHVYWYRQLPEEGLKFMVYLQKENIIDESGMPKERFSAEFPKEGPSILRIQQVVRGDSAAYFCASSPGNSPLHFGNGTRLTVT.

This clone has just one count. As DNA, the CDR3 is TGCAGCGCTATACTAGCGGGAGTAGATACGCAGTATTTT. Its protein product is CSAILAGVDTQYF. V and J are TRBV29-1 and TRBJ2-3, with 11 positions matching TRBD2. Trimming removed 7 bases from V and 5 bases from J; junction bases left unmatched: 5. Germline V lookup: CDR1 SQVTM, CDR2 ANQGSEA. CDR3 length: 13 residues.

This sequence joins TRBV15 and TRBJ2-7; D may be TRBD1 (5 bases). This CDR3 comprises 12 residues. V was shortened by 1 base and J by 11 bases, with 12 bases between the two germline ends. Germline loops: CDR1 LNHNV, CDR2 YYDKDF (reference sequence). The CDR3 DNA sequence: TGTGCCACCAGCAGAGGTACAGGAGAGGAGTACTTC. It specifies CATSRGTGEEYF.

J is TRBJ1-2 and V is TRBV12-3 or TRBV12-4; D possibly corresponds to TRBD1 (6 bases). The CDR3 spans 13 residues. V lost 6 bases, J lost 1 base, and 9 bases lay in between. CDR3 sequence reads: CASSRQVNYGYTF. The CDR3 nucleotides are TGTGCCAGCAGCCGACAGGTTAACTATGGCTACACCTTC.

Comment on this clone: The sample has other DNA sequences that encode this CDR3 too. The chain recombines TRBV20-1 with TRBJ2-7; TRBD2 might be the D (6 bases). CDR3 size: 11 residues. Looked up from germline, CDR1 is DFQATT and CDR2 is SNEGSKA (reference sequence). The V end was cut by 3 bases, the J end by 4 bases, with 7 bases between. The CDR3 here is CSASGGYEQYF. The CDR3, as DNA: TGCAGTGCTAGTGGAGGGTACGAGCAGTACTTC.

The gene calls are TRBV4-2 and TRBJ1-4; TRBD1 aligns across 9 bases. This CDR3 contains 16 residues. Germline V gene data show CDR1 as LGHNA and CDR2 as YNFKEQ. The junction had 5 bases not matched to a gene; V was cut back by 1 base and J by 5 bases. CDR3 amino acids: CASSQVGTGTNEKLFF. CDR3 nucleotide sequence: TGTGCCAGCAGCCAAGTTGGGACAGGGACCAATGAAAAACTGTTTTTT.

V is TRBV7-9 and J is TRBJ1-1; the match to TRBD1 covers 8 bases. Trimming removed 5 bases from V and 5 bases from J; junction bases left unmatched: 10. Germline V lookup: CDR1 SEHNR, CDR2 FQNEAQ (reference sequence). This CDR3 contains 15 residues. Written as DNA, the CDR3 is TGTGCCAGCAGCCCCCAGGGGGCGAGGAATACTGAAGCTTTCTTT. Protein sequence: CASSPQGARNTEAFF.

The V call is TRBV5-4, the J call TRBJ1-2; 7 bases line up with TRBD1. V trimming: 6 bases; J trimming: 2 bases; junction bases outside the gene matches: 10. The CDR3 is 15 residues long. Germline V lookup: CDR1 SGHNT, CDR2 YYREEE (reference sequence). Written as DNA, the CDR3 is TGTGCCAGCACCGGTTCGGGACAGACGAACTATGGCTACACCTTC. This gives the protein CASTGSGQTNYGYTF. The variable domain in full, completed from reference TRBV5-4 and TRBJ1-2, reads ETGVTQSPTHLIKTRGQQVTLRCSSQSGHNTVSWYQQALGQGPQFIFQYYREEENGRGNFPPRFSGLQFPNYSSELNVNALELDDSALYLCASTGSGQTNYGYTFGSGTRLTVV.

The genes are TRBV5-1 and TRBJ2-3, with D perhaps assigned TRBD1 or TRBD2 (6 bases each). The germline V gene has CDR1 SGHRS and CDR2 YFSETQ. Trimming shortened V by 1 base and J by 1 base, and 10 bases separated the two germline ends. The CDR3 totals 15 residues. The CDR3, as DNA: TGCGCCAGCAGCTTGAGGGGGGTCCGCACAGATACGCAGTATTTT. This gives the protein CASSLRGVRTDTQYF.

The chain recombines TRBV7-2 with TRBJ1-3; D uncertain. Germline V gives CDR1 SGHTA, CDR2 FQGNSA. This CDR3 has 18 amino acids. The V end was cut by 3 bases, the J end by 8 bases, with 26 bases between. In DNA form, the CDR3 reads TGTGCCAGCAGCTTTACGTTTACGGGTTCAGCGCTTGGCGACACCATATATTTT. Encoded protein: CASSFTFTGSALGDTIYF.

The V and J genes are TRBV25-1 and TRBJ2-3; 9 bases are shared with TRBD2. The V segment lost 1 base and the J segment 9 bases; nucleotides outside the gene matches: 11. Looked up from germline, CDR1 is MGHDK and CDR2 is SYGVNS. CDR3 size: 16 residues. The CDR3 sequence: CASSELSSGASRTQYF. The CDR3 DNA is TGTGCCAGCAGTGAATTATCTAGCGGGGCGTCACGGACGCAGTATTTT.

The CDR3 reads CASSLSGFGQPQHF. The CDR3 nucleotides are TGTGCCAGCAGTTTATCAGGGTTTGGCCAGCCCCAGCATTTT. This chain uses TRBV27 with TRBJ1-5, with no clear D. This CDR3 is built from 14 residues. V was trimmed by 0 bases and J by 7 bases, leaving 10 bases between them. Germline V gives CDR1 MNHEY, CDR2 SMNVEV (reference sequence).

V and J are TRBV12-5 and TRBJ1-2, with a weak D call TRBD1 (6 bases). The CDR3 consists of 16 residues. Looked up from germline, CDR1 is LGHNT and CDR2 is FRNRAP. V was clipped by 1 base and J by 1 base, with 13 bases between them. CDR3 amino acids: CASGLALPDSNYGYTF. In DNA form, the CDR3 reads TGTGCTAGTGGTTTGGCACTCCCGGACAGTAACTATGGCTACACCTTC.

The J gene is TRBJ1-1, the V gene TRBV6-5, with 9 bases that match TRBD1. V was pared by 6 bases and J by 1 base, with 3 bases of the junction left unmatched. This CDR3 has 14 amino acids. Germline V gene data show CDR1 as MNHEY and CDR2 as SVGAGI. Written as DNA, the CDR3 is TGTGCCAGCAGCGGACAGGGGCCGAACACTGAAGCTTTCTTT. Residues: CASSGQGPNTEAFF.

J is TRBJ2-3 and V is TRBV28; D may match TRBD1 or TRBD2 (6 bases each). Germline lookup yields CDR1 MDHEN and CDR2 SYDVKM. Trimming left V 5 bases short and J 4 bases short, with 22 bases between. This CDR3 contains 17 residues. CDR3 coding DNA: TGTGCCAGCAGTCCCCTGCGTGGGCTAAGGGGGGCAGATACGCAGTATTTT. It encodes CASSPLRGLRGADTQYF.

The chain carries TRBV5-1 and TRBJ2-5, with TRBD2 identical over 12 bases. The CDR3 totals 18 residues. J lost 4 bases, V lost 3 bases, and 13 bases had no gene match. Germline CDR1 reads SGHRS; CDR2 reads YFSETQ. This CDR3 is CASSSRLAGVFTGETQYF. CDR3 bases: TGCGCCAGCAGCTCCAGACTAGCGGGGGTGTTTACGGGAGAGACCCAGTACTTC.

This rearrangement joins TRBV4-1 to TRBJ1-4; D gene uncertain. CDR1 MGHRA and CDR2 YSYEKL come from the germline V gene. CDR3 size: 15 residues. Between the trimmed V and J ends, which lost 1 base and 0 bases, there was a span of 6 bases. This CDR3 is CASSQGRTTNEKLFF. The CDR3, as DNA: TGCGCCAGCAGCCAAGGGCGAACAACTAATGAAAAACTGTTTTTT.

This chain joins TRBV5-5 and TRBJ1-1; tentative D call: TRBD1 (5 bases). Trimming stripped 3 bases from V and 7 bases from J, with 13 bases between. This CDR3 region has 13 residues. The germline V gene has CDR1 SGHKS and CDR2 YYEKEE (reference sequence). CDR3: CASSWGSGDEAFF. The DNA for the CDR3 is TGTGCCAGCAGCTGGGGGTCAGGAGATGAAGCTTTCTTT.